These 13 T cell receptor beta chains share one sample of origin, sequenced in a study of neurological immune-mediated disorders. TCRdb re-analysed the 5' RACE reads in MiXCR, keeping a single row per CDR3 protein. The data hold 85,000 to 90,000 distinct CDR3 sequences, with 3% to 4.5% observed a single time. The sequenced sample consisted of PBMCs. The source of these receptors is a woman aged 45-65 years with multiple sclerosis.

This clonotype was observed a few times. This chain uses TRBV3-1 with TRBJ2-7, with D uncertain. The CDR3 is 15 residues long. The V end lost 2 bases, the J end lost 5 bases, and 16 bases lay between the germline ends. The germline gives CDR1 LGHDT, CDR2 YNNKEL (reference sequence). Here the CDR3 reads CASSQPRLHGDEQYF. The CDR3 DNA is TGTGCCAGCAGCCAACCCCGCCTTCATGGGGACGAGCAGTACTTC.

This clonotype was observed many times. The chain carries TRBV20-1 and TRBJ2-7, with unresolved D. Trimming stripped 6 bases from V and 1 base from J, with 7 bases between. CDR3 length: 11 residues. Germline-derived CDR1 and CDR2 are DFQATT and SNEGSKA (reference sequence). The CDR3 sequence is CSADLSYEQYF. For the CDR3, the DNA is TGCAGTGCCGACTTATCCTACGAGCAGTACTTC.

There are many counts of this clonotype. The J gene is TRBJ2-4, the V gene TRBV7-2; 8 nucleotides align to TRBD2. The CDR3 has 19 residues. J was trimmed by 0 bases and V by 4 bases; bases with no gene match: 14. The germline V gene has CDR1 SGHTA and CDR2 FQGNSA. CDR3: CASSWVGVLSGVAKNIQYF. In DNA, the CDR3 is TGTGCCAGCAGCTGGGTGGGAGTTCTTAGCGGGGTAGCCAAAAACATTCAGTACTTC.

This clonotype was seen at least ten times. The genes are TRBV29-1 and TRBJ2-1; 10 nucleotides match TRBD1. Losses at the gene ends were 7 bases for V and 6 bases for J; bases not matched to a gene: 6. CDR3 length: 13 amino acids. Germline values: CDR1 SQVTM, CDR2 ANQGSEA. The CDR3 DNA follows: TGCAGCGGGGAGGGGGACAGGGGCAATGAGCAGTTCTTC. Translation: CSGEGDRGNEQFF.

This clonotype was seen at least ten times. V and J are TRBV20-1 and TRBJ1-2; 9 bases are a match to TRBD1. Germline CDR1 DFQATT, CDR2 SNEGSKA (reference sequence). J was trimmed by 6 bases and V by 2 bases; bases with no gene match: 4. This CDR3 has 13 residues. CDR3 DNA: TGCAGTGCTAGACGACAGGGGGTGGATGGCTACACCTTC. This gives the protein CSARRQGVDGYTF.

This rearrangement joins TRBV18 to TRBJ1-3; D might be TRBD1 (5 bases). Germline CDR1 reads KGHSH; CDR2 reads LQKENI. This CDR3 region has 15 residues. The V gene lost 6 bases and the J gene lost 0 bases, with 12 bases spanning the gap. The CDR3 nucleotides are TGTGCCAGCTCTCGACAGACAACCTCTGGAAACACCATATATTTT. Protein: CASSRQTTSGNTIYF.

This clonotype occurred many times. The chain couples TRBV7-9 to TRBJ2-1; unclear D gene. V gave up 1 base and J gave up 13 bases, with 8 bases separating them. The length of the CDR3 is 11 residues. Germline V CDR1 and CDR2: SEHNR, FQNEAQ (reference sequence). The CDR3 is CASSLGPTQFF. The CDR3 coding sequence is TGTGCCAGCAGCTTAGGCCCGACACAGTTCTTC. The full variable domain, in which reference TRBV7-9 and TRBJ2-1 provide the parts outside the CDR3, is DTGVSQNPRHKITKRGQNVTFRCDPISEHNRLYWYRQTLGQGPEFLTYFQNEAQLEKSRLLSDRFSAERPKGSFSTLEIQRTEQGDSAMYLCASSLGPTQFFGPGTRLTVL.

This clonotype was seen ten or more times. V gene TRBV7-9 combines with J gene TRBJ2-1; the D call may be TRBD1 or TRBD2 (6 bases each). This CDR3 contains 16 residues. With 5 bases removed from V and 0 bases from J, the gap between germline ends came to 14 bases. Germline V gene sequence: CDR1 SEHNR, CDR2 FQNEAQ (reference sequence). The CDR3 spells CASSTRGPSSYNEQFF. CDR3 nucleotide sequence: TGTGCCAGCAGCACACGGGGGCCTAGCTCCTACAATGAGCAGTTCTTC.

This clonotype was seen ten or more times. The chain is built from TRBV10-3 and TRBJ1-3; D call uncertain. This CDR3 is 14 amino acids long. The V gene's germline CDR1 is ENHRY and CDR2 SYGVKD. V was cut by 6 bases and J by 2 bases, with 11 bases left in between. CDR3 residues: CAISEGKTGNTIYF. In nucleotides, the CDR3 is TGTGCCATCAGCGAAGGGAAGACTGGAAACACCATATATTTT.

The chain has TRBV20-1 and TRBJ2-1; D gene ambiguous. This CDR3 comprises 13 residues. Between the trimmed V and J ends, which lost 4 bases and 9 bases, there was a span of 16 bases. Germline CDR1 DFQATT, CDR2 SNEGSKA (reference sequence). CDR3 DNA sequence: TGCAGTGCTATCGTTCAGTCGAGAGGTGAGCAGTTCTTC. As protein: CSAIVQSRGEQFF.

Turning to this clonotype: One junction end does not reproduce the germline sequence, and a read error may be involved. The chain carries TRBV5-5 and TRBJ2-3; 7 bases match TRBD2. Looked up from germline, CDR1 is SGHKS and CDR2 is YYEKEE (reference sequence). The CDR3 is made up of 13 amino acids. The CDR3 region has the DNA TGTGCCAACAGCCCCGTGGGGGGGTGGACGCAGTATTTT. This encodes CANSPVGGWTQYF. The whole variable domain, filled in from reference TRBV5-5 and TRBJ2-3, reads DAGVTQSPTHLIKTRGQQVTLRCSPISGHKSVSWYQQVLGQGPQFIFQYYEKEERGRGNFPDRFSARQFPNYSSELNVNALLLGDSALYLCANSPVGGWTQYFGPGTRLTVL.

This clonotype was counted a few times. One end of the junction varies from germline; a read error may be responsible. The chain is built from TRBV7-2 and TRBJ1-6; D might be TRBD1 (6 bases). From germline, CDR1 is SGHTA and CDR2 FQGNSA. The CDR3 runs 17 residues. The CDR3 DNA is TGTGCCAGCAGCTCCTACCGGGAAACCCAGGGGAATTCACACCTCCACTTT. This translates into CASSSYRETQGNSHLHF.

The table lists this clonotype with a few counts. Compared with germline, one end of the junction differs, possibly owing to a read error. The rearrangement joins TRBV5-6 to TRBJ1-6; no firm D call. This CDR3 region has 14 residues. Germline-derived CDR1 and CDR2 are SGHDT and YYEEEE. CDR3 region: CASRRGARGSTLNF. The CDR3 nucleotides are TGTGCCAGCAGACGTGGAGCCCGGGGTTCAACCCTCAACTTT. Based on the CDR3 plus reference TRBV5-6 and TRBJ1-6, the full variable domain is DAGVTQSPTHLIKTRGQQVTLRCSPKSGHDTVSWYQQALGQGPQFIFQYYEEEERQRGNFPDRFSGHQFPNYSSELNVNALLLGDSALYLCASRRGARGSTLNFGNGTRLTVT.